These 18 T cell receptor beta chains originate from one sample sequenced in a study of OX40 agonist ivuxolimab in advanced cancers. Method: immunoSEQ multiplex PCR; TCRdb's copy keeps in-frame clones and lacks some. The repertoire has tens of thousands of clones, about nine tenths of them found once; the top ten carry about 8%. The material was CD4+ or CD8+ T cells sorted from blood, obtained in a trial of the OX40 agonist ivuxolimab. The origin of the receptors is an adult with an advanced solid tumor such as melanoma, head and neck, liver or kidney cancer.

The chain has TRBV21-1 and TRBJ2-7; the D call in the table, TRBD1, was not verified against the DNA. TRBV21-1 is a listed pseudogene. CDR3 length: 15 residues. CDR3 sequence: CASSKARGASYEQYF. CDR3 sequence (DNA): TGTGCCAGCAGCAAAGCCAGGGGCGCGTCCTACGAGCAGTACTTC.

The chain recombines TRBV11-3 with TRBJ2-1; 11 bases match TRBD2. Looked up from germline, CDR1 is SGHNT and CDR2 is YENEEA. This CDR3 contains 16 residues. Germline trimming cut 5 bases from V and 2 bases from J; bases unmatched to any gene: 5. This CDR3 reads CASSPRLAGTYNEQFF. The CDR3 DNA is TGTGCCAGCAGCCCCCGACTAGCGGGGACCTACAATGAGCAGTTCTTC.

This clone has just one count. V usage is TRBV27 and J usage is TRBJ1-5; 10 nucleotides align to TRBD1. The CDR3 spans 15 residues. Germline CDR1 reads MNHEY; CDR2 reads SMNVEV (reference sequence). V shed 4 bases and J 7 bases; nucleotides not matched to a gene: 7. This chain's CDR3 is CASSSATGGRQPQHF. The CDR3 DNA reads TGTGCCAGCAGTTCCGCGACAGGGGGCAGGCAGCCCCAGCATTTT.

In its sample, this clone was seen once. This rearrangement joins TRBV9 to TRBJ1-5; no definite D call. The germline V gene encodes CDR1 SGDLS and CDR2 YYNGEE. The V and J ends lost 0 bases and 6 bases respectively, with 13 bases between them. This CDR3 comprises 15 residues. As DNA, the CDR3 is TGTGCCAGCAGCGTAGCTGGGGAGGGAGGTCAGCCCCAGCATTTT. Translated, it gives CASSVAGEGGQPQHF.

This clone has just a few counts. The V call is TRBV15, the J call TRBJ1-4, with 7 bases aligning to TRBD1. CDR1 and CDR2 from the germline V gene are LNHNV and YYDKDF (reference sequence). The CDR3 spans 14 residues. The J segment lost 4 bases and the V segment lost 5 bases, leaving 4 bases of the junction unmatched. CDR3 region: CATSLRQGNEKLFF. In DNA, the CDR3 is TGTGCCACCAGCCTTAGACAGGGTAATGAAAAACTGTTTTTT.

Concerning this clone itself: One junction end disagrees with the germline gene, perhaps due to a read error. The chain combines TRBV7-2 with TRBJ2-7, with 7 positions matching TRBD1. The CDR3 runs to 16 residues. Looked up from germline, CDR1 is SGHTA and CDR2 is FQGNSA. The CDR3 nucleotides are TGTGCCAGCAGCTATCCCGGGACAGAGATCCCCCGCCCTACGACCTTC. This encodes CASSYPGTEIPRPTTF.

This chain links TRBV19 with TRBJ2-5; TRBD1 aligns across 9 bases. J lost 5 bases, V lost 6 bases, and 4 bases had no gene match. CDR3 size: 13 residues. Germline V lookup: CDR1 LNHDA, CDR2 SQIVND (reference sequence). Here the CDR3 reads CASSYDRGETQYF. For the CDR3, the DNA is TGTGCCAGTAGCTACGACAGGGGGGAGACCCAGTACTTC.

V usage is TRBV6-5 and J usage is TRBJ1-1; D not resolved. CDR1 and CDR2 from the germline V gene are MNHEY and SVGAGI. Trimming stripped 5 bases from V and 5 bases from J, with 9 bases between. This CDR3 is built from 12 residues. The CDR3 DNA is TGTGCCAGCAGTGCGGGCCCGACTGAAGCTTTCTTT. Translated: CASSAGPTEAFF.

This clone was recorded only once. The J gene is TRBJ1-1, the V gene TRBV19; a possible D gene is TRBD1 (6 bases). The CDR3 is 14 residues long. The ends were cut back, 1 base at V and 11 bases at J, with 17 bases in the middle. Germline V gene lookup returns CDR1 LNHDA and CDR2 SQIVND (reference sequence). For the CDR3, the DNA is TGTGCCAGTAGTATAGGACCCCACTTCCAGGGGGCTTTCTTT. Its protein product is CASSIGPHFQGAFF.

The V and J genes are TRBV27 and TRBJ2-1; 8 bases map to TRBD1. The V gene end was trimmed by 1 base and the J gene end by 4 bases; junction bases not matched to a gene: 12. The CDR3 totals 18 residues. CDR1 is MNHEY, CDR2 SMNVEV, per germline (reference sequence). CDR3 sequence (DNA): TGTGCCAGCAGTTTATTTTCCAGGGGGCAGGGGGCGTACAATGAGCAGTTCTTC. Its protein product is CASSLFSRGQGAYNEQFF.

The chain is built from TRBV12-5 and TRBJ1-4; D gene uncertain. V lost 1 base and J 5 bases, leaving 5 bases between the germline ends. The CDR3 sequence is 13 residues long. Germline V gives CDR1 LGHNT, CDR2 FRNRAP. CDR3 DNA sequence: TGTGCTAGTGGTTTGGCCTCAAATGAAAAACTGTTTTTT. It specifies CASGLASNEKLFF.

The genes are TRBV14 and TRBJ2-1, with D tentatively TRBD2 (6 bases). Germline V gives CDR1 SGHDN, CDR2 FVKESK. The CDR3 spans 13 residues. Trimming removed 1 base from V and 7 bases from J, with 8 bases in between. The CDR3 protein is CASSQGRGNEQFF. The DNA of the CDR3 is TGTGCCAGCAGCCAAGGGAGGGGAAATGAGCAGTTCTTC. The whole variable domain, remainder taken from reference TRBV14 and TRBJ2-1, is EAGVTQFPSHSVIEKGQTVTLRCDPISGHDNLYWYRRVMGKEIKFLLHFVKESKQDESGMPNNRFLAERTGGTYSTLKVQPAELEDSGVYFCASSQGRGNEQFFGPGTRLTVL.

The chain uses TRBV27 and TRBJ2-7; 10 nucleotides agree with TRBD1. The CDR3 runs to 17 residues. Germline V gene lookup returns CDR1 MNHEY and CDR2 SMNVEV (reference sequence). The junction had 13 bases not matched to a gene; V was cut back by 5 bases and J by 3 bases. The CDR3 reads CASSPSVGDRGHYEQYF. The CDR3 DNA reads TGTGCCAGCAGTCCCTCTGTGGGTGACAGGGGGCACTACGAGCAGTACTTC.

The chain has TRBV4-3 and TRBJ1-2, with D maybe TRBD1 (6 bases). V dropped 2 bases and J dropped 5 bases, with 21 bases sitting between them. CDR1 and CDR2 (germline): LGHNA, YSLEER. The CDR3 spans 17 residues. The CDR3: CASSQSIALPGVYGYTF. The CDR3 DNA is TGCGCCAGCAGCCAATCGATAGCGTTGCCAGGGGTGTATGGCTACACCTTC.

This sequence joins TRBV6-1 and TRBJ1-3; possible D gene TRBD1, 5 bases. V lost 5 bases to trimming and J lost 0 bases, with 11 bases between them. CDR1 and CDR2 from the germline V gene are MNHNS and SASEGT. The CDR3 has 15 amino acids. CDR3 DNA: TGTGCCAGCAGTTCCCGGGGGGGCTCTGGAAACACCATATATTTT. Its translation: CASSSRGGSGNTIYF.

The chain combines TRBV6-1 with TRBJ1-2; D might be TRBD1 (6 bases). Germline lookup yields CDR1 MNHNS and CDR2 SASEGT. This CDR3 region has 11 residues. V shed 5 bases and J shed 11 bases, with 12 bases lying between them. The CDR3 bases are TGTGCCAGCAGTTATTCAGGGGATTACACCTTC. Translation gives CASSYSGDYTF.

CDR3 loop: CASSEFRQTGDYGYTF. DNA of the CDR3: TGTGCCAGCAGTGAATTTCGCCAGACCGGAGACTATGGCTACACCTTC. The chain recombines TRBV25-1 with TRBJ1-2; D not resolved. The germline V gene encodes CDR1 MGHDK and CDR2 SYGVNS. V gave up 1 base and J gave up 3 bases, with 15 bases separating them. This CDR3 has 16 residues.

The gene calls are TRBV27 and TRBJ1-1, with TRBD1 matching 7 bases. Trimming at V came to 6 bases and at J to 1 base, leaving 5 bases not matched to a gene. CDR3 length equals 14 residues. Looked up from germline, CDR1 is MNHEY and CDR2 is SMNVEV (reference sequence). CDR3 nucleotides: TGTGCCAGCAGCCCCGGGACAGAGAACACTGAAGCTTTCTTT. Amino acid sequence: CASSPGTENTEAFF.